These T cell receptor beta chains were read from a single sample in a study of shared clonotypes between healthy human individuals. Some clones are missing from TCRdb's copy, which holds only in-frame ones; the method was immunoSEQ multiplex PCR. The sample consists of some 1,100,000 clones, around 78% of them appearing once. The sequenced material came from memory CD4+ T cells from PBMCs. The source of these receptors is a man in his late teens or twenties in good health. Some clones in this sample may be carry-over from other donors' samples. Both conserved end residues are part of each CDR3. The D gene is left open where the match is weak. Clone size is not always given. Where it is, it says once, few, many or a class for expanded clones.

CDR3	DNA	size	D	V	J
CASRHTDRPYGYTF	TGTGCCAGCAGACATACGGACAGACCCTATGGCTACACCTTC	NA	NA	TRBV6-1	TRBJ1-2
CASSQSETQYF	TGCGCCAGCAGCCAATCAGAGACCCAGTACTTC	NA	NA	TRBV4-1	TRBJ2-5
CATSRFTDTQYF	TGTGCCACCAGCAGATTCACAGATACGCAGTATTTT	NA	NA	TRBV15	TRBJ2-3
CASRGTGVAGADTQYF	TGCGCCAGCAGGGGAACCGGGGTAGCAGGAGCAGATACGCAGTATTTT	NA	NA	TRBV5-1	TRBJ2-3
CASSLGLHTEAFF	TGTGCCAGCAGCTTGGGTTTGCACACTGAAGCTTTCTTT	NA	NA	TRBV7-3	TRBJ1-1
CASSLTGEAGNTIYF	TGTGCCAGCAGCCTGACAGGGGAAGCTGGAAACACCATATATTTT	NA	TRBD1	TRBV9	TRBJ1-3
CASSTEGGARADTQYF	TGTGCCAGCAGCACGGAGGGGGGAGCAAGGGCAGATACGCAGTATTTT	NA	NA	TRBV9	TRBJ2-3
CASNPGGGRLYGYTF	TGTGCCAGCAACCCAGGGGGCGGCAGACTTTATGGCTACACCTTC	NA	TRBD1	TRBV5-4	TRBJ1-2
CASRSDRGHSYEQYF	TGTGCCAGCAGATCCGACAGGGGGCACAGCTACGAGCAGTACTTC	NA	TRBD1	TRBV2	TRBJ2-7
CASSTGIRSNQPQHF	TGTGCCAGCAGTACGGGCATTAGGAGCAATCAGCCCCAGCATTTT	NA	NA	TRBV2	TRBJ1-5
CRAARVLAYEQYF	TGTCGGGCCGCTCGGGTCCTGGCCTACGAGCAGTACTTC	once	NA	TRBV2	TRBJ2-7
CASSLASVTEAFF	TGTGCCAGCAGCTTAGCTTCGGTGACTGAAGCTTTCTTT	NA	NA	TRBV7-2	TRBJ1-1
CASSFRSSGNQPQHF	TGTGCCAGCAGCTTTCGTTCCTCGGGGAATCAGCCCCAGCATTTT	NA	NA	TRBV5-7	TRBJ1-5
CASSGLAVQETQYF	TGCGCCAGCAGTGGACTAGCGGTCCAAGAGACCCAGTACTTC	NA	TRBD2	TRBV5-1	TRBJ2-5
CASSQELAGGAGELFF	TGCGCCAGCAGCCAAGAACTAGCGGGGGGGGCCGGGGAGCTGTTTTTT	NA	TRBD2	TRBV4-3	TRBJ2-2
CASRMTSGGYEQYF	TGTGCCAGCAGAATGACTAGCGGGGGCTACGAGCAGTACTTC	many	TRBD2	TRBV2	TRBJ2-7
CASSQVRLVRQNEQFF	TGTGCCAGCAGCCAAGTGAGACTAGTAAGGCAGAATGAGCAGTTCTTC	NA	NA	TRBV4-2	TRBJ2-1
CASSPGLARDEQYF	TGCGCCAGCAGCCCGGGACTAGCCCGGGACGAGCAGTACTTC	few	TRBD2	TRBV5-1	TRBJ2-7
CASSQDRVLIVEQYF	TGCGCCAGCAGCCAAGACAGGGTTCTCATCGTCGAGCAGTACTTC	NA	NA	TRBV4-1	TRBJ2-7
CASRTYRAGMDQPQHF	TGTGCCAGCAGAACATACAGGGCCGGAATGGATCAGCCCCAGCATTTT	NA	NA	TRBV28	TRBJ1-5
CASSLRSSNIQYF	TGTGCCAGCAGCCTGCGGAGTAGCAACATTCAGTACTTC	few	NA	TRBV5-4	TRBJ2-4
CAWSGPGQPNSPLHF	TGTGCCTGGAGTGGTCCGGGACAGCCGAATTCACCCCTCCACTTT	NA	TRBD1	TRBV30	TRBJ1-6
CASSPPSSYEQYF	TGTGCCAGCAGTCCCCCGAGCTCCTACGAGCAGTACTTC	NA	NA	TRBV27	TRBJ2-7
CASSTTAAGSYEQYF	TGCGCCAGCTCCACTACGGCGGCAGGGAGCTACGAGCAGTACTTC	NA	NA	TRBV5-1	TRBJ2-7
CASSARGGVERRTSYNEQFF	TGTGCCAGCAGCGCCAGAGGGGGGGTGGAGCGTCGGACATCCTACAATGAGCAGTTCTTC	NA	NA	TRBV9	TRBJ2-1
CASSQDQYSGANVLTF	TGCGCCAGCAGCCAAGATCAGTACTCTGGGGCCAACGTCCTGACTTTC	NA	NA	TRBV4-3	TRBJ2-6